One and the same sample provided the 27 T cell receptor beta chains below, sequenced in a study of cytomegalovirus exposure and HLA in healthy donors. This PCR relied on a set of 60 Vbeta primers and 13 Jbeta primers. Clones were read by immunoSEQ multiplex PCR, and TCRdb kept only the in-frame ones, dropping some. This sample has approximately 260,000 clones, with 84% found just once. Specimen: PBMCs. The receptors originated from a woman between 40 and 50 years old in good health and CMV-seropositive.

The CDR3 coding sequence is TGTGCCATCAGTGAGTCGCGAGGAGAGGGCAATCAGCCCCAGCATTTT. This gives the protein CAISESRGEGNQPQHF. V gene TRBV10-3 combines with J gene TRBJ1-5; D is unresolved. Germline CDR1 and CDR2: ENHRY and SYGVKD. The CDR3 is 16 amino acids. Trimming stripped 0 bases from V and 2 bases from J, with 11 bases between.

The CDR3 sequence is CASRGLAVSYNEQFF. The CDR3 DNA is TGTGCCAGCAGGGGACTAGCGGTCTCCTACAATGAGCAGTTCTTC. The chain combines TRBV2 with TRBJ2-1; TRBD2 matches at 11 bases. This CDR3 has 15 residues. Germline V gene sequence: CDR1 SNHLY, CDR2 FYNNEI. V shed 6 bases and J 0 bases; nucleotides not matched to a gene: 1.

The rearrangement joins TRBV30 to TRBJ1-5, with 7 positions matching TRBD1. Germline lookup yields CDR1 GTSNPN and CDR2 SVGIG (reference sequence). Losses at the gene ends were 3 bases for V and 7 bases for J; bases not matched to a gene: 6. The CDR3 extends over 13 amino acids. The DNA of the CDR3 is TGTGCCTGGAGGACAGGGACTGGGCAGCCCCAGCATTTT. Encoded protein: CAWRTGTGQPQHF.

This clone was counted a single time. This chain connects TRBV6-9 to TRBJ2-1, with D possibly TRBD2 on 5 matching bases. Germline CDR1 is MNHGY and CDR2 is SVAAGI. Trimming shortened V by 7 bases and J by 8 bases, and 18 bases separated the two germline ends. The CDR3 has 14 residues. CDR3 coding DNA: TGTGCCAGCACCAACCACCCTTACGGGGATGAGCAGTTCTTC. It is translated as CASTNHPYGDEQFF.

V and J are TRBV6-1 and TRBJ2-5; 10 bases line up with TRBD1. The V gene's germline CDR1 is MNHNS and CDR2 SASEGT. The CDR3 sequence is 14 residues long. The ends lost 6 bases at V and 7 bases at J; junction bases unmatched: 8. The CDR3 loop reads CASSQERTGGTQYF. The CDR3 nucleotides are TGTGCCAGCAGCCAGGAAAGGACAGGGGGGACCCAGTACTTC.

The chain carries TRBV28 and TRBJ1-6, with 8 bases aligning to TRBD1. Trimming removed 2 bases from V and 7 bases from J; junction bases left unmatched: 7. The CDR3 runs to 16 residues. Germline V lookup: CDR1 MDHEN, CDR2 SYDVKM. CDR3: CASSLIGTGPNSPLHF. CDR3 nucleotide sequence: TGTGCCAGCAGTTTAATCGGGACAGGTCCAAATTCACCCCTCCACTTT. The entire variable domain, with the rest obtained from reference TRBV28 and TRBJ1-6, is as follows: DVKVTQSSRYLVKRTGEKVFLECVQDMDHENMFWYRQDPGLGLRLIYFSYDVKMKEKGDIPEGYSVSREKKERFSLILESASTNQTSMYLCASSLIGTGPNSPLHFGNGTRLTVT.

The count of this clone is one. V gene TRBV9 combines with J gene TRBJ1-1, with 9 bases lining up with TRBD1. The CDR3 has 15 amino acids. V was pared by 3 bases and J by 4 bases, with 7 bases of the junction left unmatched. CDR1 and CDR2 (germline): SGDLS, YYNGEE. The CDR3 region has the DNA TGTGCCAGCAGCGACCGGGACAGGGTTGCCACTGAAGCTTTCTTT. Amino acids: CASSDRDRVATEAFF.

CDR3 coding DNA: TGTGCCAGCAGCCGCGGGACTCCCAGAGGAGAGCAGTACTTC. Its translation is CASSRGTPRGEQYF. The chain links TRBV9 to TRBJ2-7; D is perhaps TRBD2 (6 bases). The CDR3 is 14 amino acids. The germline V gene has CDR1 SGDLS and CDR2 YYNGEE. Trimming took off 4 bases at V and 7 bases at J, with 18 bases between the two ends.

This chain connects TRBV6-1 to TRBJ2-1; D is possibly TRBD1 (5 bases). V shed 3 bases and J shed 8 bases, with 17 bases lying between them. This CDR3 spans 15 amino acids. CDR1 and CDR2 from the germline V gene are MNHNS and SASEGT. This CDR3 is CASSDLDIPWDEQFF. In DNA form, the CDR3 reads TGTGCCAGCAGTGATTTGGACATTCCCTGGGATGAGCAGTTCTTC.

This chain uses TRBV4-2 with TRBJ2-3; D is perhaps TRBD1 (6 bases). The CDR3 is made up of 17 amino acids. In germline, CDR1 is LGHNA, CDR2 YNFKEQ. Trimming shortened V by 1 base and J by 4 bases, and 18 bases separated the two germline ends. The CDR3 DNA follows: TGTGCCAGCAGCCAAGGGCTACAGGGATATGGGGCAGATACGCAGTATTTT. Its protein is CASSQGLQGYGADTQYF.

CDR3 nucleotides: TGTGCCAGCAGTTTATTAGGGGGACAGGGTGACTACGAGCAGTACTTC. Translating gives CASSLLGGQGDYEQYF. V usage is TRBV27 and J usage is TRBJ2-7; 9 bases map to TRBD1. V shed 1 base, J shed 3 bases, and the junction held 7 bases outside the gene matches. CDR3 size: 16 residues. From germline, CDR1 is MNHEY and CDR2 SMNVEV (reference sequence).

The chain combines TRBV19 with TRBJ2-3; TRBD2 matches at 8 bases. The germline CDR1 and CDR2 sequences are LNHDA and SQIVND (reference sequence). The V gene end was trimmed by 2 bases and the J gene end by 3 bases; junction bases not matched to a gene: 4. The CDR3 extends over 15 amino acids. The CDR3 coding sequence is TGTGCCAGTAGTATACCCGGACTAGCAACAGATACGCAGTATTTT. It codes for CASSIPGLATDTQYF. The whole variable domain, remainder taken from reference TRBV19 and TRBJ2-3, is DGGITQSPKYLFRKEGQNVTLSCEQNLNHDAMYWYRQDPGQGLRLIYYSQIVNDFQKGDIAEGYSVSREKKESFPLTVTSAQKNPTAFYLCASSIPGLATDTQYFGPGTRLTVL.

The rearrangement uses TRBV18 and TRBJ1-4, with 8 bases identical to TRBD1. This CDR3 has 15 amino acids. V lost 4 bases to trimming and J lost 3 bases; unmatched junction nucleotides: 4. Germline V gene data show CDR1 as KGHSH and CDR2 as LQKENI. This CDR3 reads CASSQSQGANEKLFF. CDR3 sequence (DNA): TGTGCCAGCTCACAATCACAGGGGGCTAATGAAAAACTGTTTTTT.

The chain employs TRBV7-2 and TRBJ2-7, with unresolved D. The CDR3 runs 14 residues. Germline V gives CDR1 SGHTA, CDR2 FQGNSA. Trimming cost V 8 bases and J 4 bases, with 18 bases left between them. CDR3 nucleotides: TGTGCCAGCGCCGCCCCCCCCCTAGGTTACGAGCAGTACTTC. It encodes CASAAPPLGYEQYF. Supplemented by reference TRBV7-2 and TRBJ2-7, the full variable domain reads GAGVSQSPSNKVTEKGKDVELRCDPISGHTALYWYRQSLGQGLEFLIYFQGNSAPDKSGLPSDRFSAERTGGSVSTLTIQRTQQEDSAVYLCASAAPPLGYEQYFGPGTRLTVT.

The CDR3 DNA sequence: TGCGCCAGCAGCCAGGATCAGACCGGGACAGACTTCTATGGCTACACCTTC. This translates into CASSQDQTGTDFYGYTF. J is TRBJ1-2 and V is TRBV4-1; TRBD1 matches at 7 bases. Germline values: CDR1 MGHRA, CDR2 YSYEKL. Germline trimming cut 3 bases from V and 4 bases from J; bases unmatched to any gene: 14. This CDR3 has 17 residues.

V usage is TRBV19 and J usage is TRBJ2-1; 8 bases map to TRBD1. The CDR3 sequence is 16 residues long. V lost 3 bases, J lost 0 bases, and 4 bases stayed unmatched. Germline values: CDR1 LNHDA, CDR2 SQIVND (reference sequence). This chain's CDR3 is CASSIADRVSYNEQFF. Here the CDR3 DNA reads TGTGCCAGTAGTATTGCGGACAGGGTCTCCTACAATGAGCAGTTCTTC.

The V gene is TRBV5-6, the J gene TRBJ2-5; 9 bases fit TRBD1. J was trimmed by 5 bases and V by 0 bases; bases with no gene match: 8. The germline CDR1 and CDR2 sequences are SGHDT and YYEEEE. The CDR3 runs 16 residues. The CDR3 sequence is CASSLVGTGISETQYF. Written as DNA, the CDR3 is TGTGCCAGCAGCTTGGTTGGGACAGGGATTTCGGAGACCCAGTACTTC. Drawing the rest from reference TRBV5-6 and TRBJ2-5, the complete variable domain is DAGVTQSPTHLIKTRGQQVTLRCSPKSGHDTVSWYQQALGQGPQFIFQYYEEEERQRGNFPDRFSGHQFPNYSSELNVNALLLGDSALYLCASSLVGTGISETQYFGPGTRLLVL.

This clone was recorded only once. The chain recombines TRBV19 with TRBJ2-6; D might be TRBD1 (6 bases). From germline, CDR1 is LNHDA and CDR2 SQIVND (reference sequence). The CDR3 covers 15 residues. The V end lost 6 bases, the J end lost 2 bases, and 11 bases lay between the germline ends. This CDR3 reads CASSFPGAGANVLTF. In DNA form, the CDR3 reads TGTGCCAGTAGCTTCCCAGGGGCTGGGGCCAACGTCCTGACTTTC. Looking up the rest from reference TRBV19 and TRBJ2-6 gives the full variable domain: DGGITQSPKYLFRKEGQNVTLSCEQNLNHDAMYWYRQDPGQGLRLIYYSQIVNDFQKGDIAEGYSVSREKKESFPLTVTSAQKNPTAFYLCASSFPGAGANVLTFGAGSRLTVL.

The chain recombines TRBV7-2 with TRBJ2-5; 13 nucleotides line up with TRBD2. Germline CDR1 and CDR2: SGHTA and FQGNSA. The J segment lost 2 bases and the V segment lost 4 bases, leaving 4 bases of the junction unmatched. This CDR3 comprises 16 residues. CDR3 residues: CASSSWGLAGQETQYF. DNA of the CDR3: TGTGCCAGCAGCTCATGGGGACTAGCGGGGCAAGAGACCCAGTACTTC.

As DNA, the CDR3 is TGTGCCAGCAGCCTGGTAGCGGGATCCAACGAGCAGTACTTC. The encoded protein is CASSLVAGSNEQYF. This chain uses TRBV11-3 with TRBJ2-7; 8 bases fit TRBD2. Germline V gene data show CDR1 as SGHNT and CDR2 as YENEEA. V gave up 5 bases and J gave up 5 bases; unmatched junction bases: 8. This CDR3 spans 14 amino acids. The variable domain in full, with the rest retrieved from reference TRBV11-3 and TRBJ2-7, is EAGVVQSPRYKIIEKKQPVAFWCNPISGHNTLYWYLQNLGQGPELLIRYENEEAVDDSQLPKDRFSAERLKGVDSTLKIQPAELGDSAVYLCASSLVAGSNEQYFGPGTRLTVT.

The chain carries TRBV4-1 and TRBJ2-7, with a possible D match to TRBD2 (6 bases). The CDR3 extends over 17 amino acids. V was pared by 1 base and J by 6 bases, with 22 bases between. Germline CDR1 MGHRA, CDR2 YSYEKL. The CDR3 coding sequence is TGCGCCAGCAGCCAAGCCACGGAGGGTATCCCTAGGGCCGAGCAGTACTTC. Translation: CASSQATEGIPRAEQYF.

The V gene is TRBV5-6, the J gene TRBJ2-3; 8 nucleotides match TRBD1. The V gene end was trimmed by 4 bases and the J gene end by 2 bases; junction bases not matched to a gene: 6. Germline loops: CDR1 SGHDT, CDR2 YYEEEE. CDR3 length: 15 residues. This CDR3 reads CASSPKTGDTDTQYF. The CDR3 bases are TGTGCCAGCAGCCCCAAGACAGGGGACACAGATACGCAGTATTTT.

Concerning this clone: At one end the junction does not follow the germline gene, possibly because of a read error. The genes are TRBV11-2 and TRBJ2-1; the match to TRBD2 covers 11 bases. The CDR3 is 12 residues long. CDR1 SGHAT and CDR2 FQNNGV come from the germline V gene. CDR3 sequence (DNA): TGTGCCAGCAGCTTGGTAGCGGGAGGGCCGCTCTTC. Translated, it gives CASSLVAGGPLF.

A few counts support this clone. The rearrangement links TRBV21-1 to TRBJ2-3; the table assigns TRBD2, which was not confirmed against the DNA. TRBV21-1 is recorded as a pseudogene. This CDR3 is built from 19 residues. The CDR3 nucleotides read TGTGCCAGCAGCATATCCAGCAACCCGTGGCGGGACGGCACAGATACGCAGTATTTT. Its translation: CASSISSNPWRDGTDTQYF.

The rearrangement uses TRBV18 and TRBJ1-2; TRBD1 matches 7 bases. Trimming cost V 3 bases and J 5 bases; bases outside gene matches: 6. CDR1 KGHSH and CDR2 LQKENI come from the germline V gene. The CDR3 is 14 residues long. This chain's CDR3 is CASSPGQVDYGYTF. In nucleotides, the CDR3 is TGTGCCAGCTCACCTGGACAGGTAGATTATGGCTACACCTTC.

The chain recombines TRBV28 with TRBJ1-1; D is perhaps TRBD1 (6 bases). This CDR3 region has 13 residues. Trimming removed 6 bases at V and 3 bases at J, with 11 bases between. Germline CDR1 reads MDHEN; CDR2 reads SYDVKM. The CDR3 reads CASRGRGDTEAFF. CDR3 nucleotide sequence: TGTGCCAGCAGGGGGAGGGGGGACACTGAAGCTTTCTTT. The whole variable domain, filled in from reference TRBV28 and TRBJ1-1, reads DVKVTQSSRYLVKRTGEKVFLECVQDMDHENMFWYRQDPGLGLRLIYFSYDVKMKEKGDIPEGYSVSREKKERFSLILESASTNQTSMYLCASRGRGDTEAFFGQGTRLTVV.

This clone was seen once. V and J are TRBV5-1 and TRBJ2-1, with TRBD1 matching over 8 bases. The junction had 5 bases not matched to a gene; V was cut back by 6 bases and J by 0 bases. CDR3 length: 15 residues. The V gene's germline CDR1 is SGHRS and CDR2 YFSETQ. The CDR3 spells CASKGQGTSYNEQFF. The CDR3, as DNA: TGCGCCAGCAAAGGACAGGGCACCTCCTACAATGAGCAGTTCTTC. Combining the CDR3 with reference TRBV5-1 and TRBJ2-1 gives the whole variable domain KAGVTQTPRYLIKTRGQQVTLSCSPISGHRSVSWYQQTPGQGLQFLFEYFSETQRNKGNFPGRFSGRQFSNSRSEMNVSTLELGDSALYLCASKGQGTSYNEQFFGPGTRLTVL.